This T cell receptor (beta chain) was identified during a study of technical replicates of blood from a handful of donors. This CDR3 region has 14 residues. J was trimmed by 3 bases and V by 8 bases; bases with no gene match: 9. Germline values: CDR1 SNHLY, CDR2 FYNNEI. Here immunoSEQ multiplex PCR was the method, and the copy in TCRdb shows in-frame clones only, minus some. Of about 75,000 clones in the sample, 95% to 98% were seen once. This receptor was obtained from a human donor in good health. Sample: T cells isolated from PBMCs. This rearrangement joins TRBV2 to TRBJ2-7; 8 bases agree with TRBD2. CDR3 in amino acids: CASRWGLVGYEQYF. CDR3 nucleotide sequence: TGTGCCAGCCGTTGGGGACTAGTGGGCTACGAGCAGTACTTC.